These 16 T cell receptor beta chains share one sample of origin, sequenced in a study of T cell repertoires in cytomegalovirus infection. From the reads, TCRdb called clonotypes with MiXCR, one entry per CDR3 protein. This sample has around 250,000 distinct CDR3 sequences, with approximately 15% found just once. Sequenced material: CD8+ T cells from PBMCs. The receptors were sampled from a human donor in good health (CMV status not recorded). Some clones in this sample may be carry-over from other donors' samples.

This clonotype was counted ten times or more. V usage is TRBV12-3 or TRBV12-4 and J usage is TRBJ2-7; D remains ambiguous. This CDR3 comprises 14 residues. V was pared by 6 bases and J by 3 bases, with 15 bases between. CDR3 nucleotide sequence: TGTGCCAGCAGCGGATGGGCAGCCTACTACGAGCAGTACTTC. Translation gives CASSGWAAYYEQYF.

J is TRBJ1-2 and V is TRBV12-3 or TRBV12-4; D is unresolved. The CDR3 has 13 residues. The germline V and J ends were trimmed by 10 bases and 4 bases, with 16 bases remaining between them. CDR3 loop: CAMYEGLTYGYTF. The CDR3 DNA is TGTGCCATGTACGAGGGTCTTACCTATGGCTACACCTTC.

This clonotype was seen many times. V usage is TRBV7-8 and J usage is TRBJ1-5; 7 bases map to TRBD1. CDR1 and CDR2 from the germline V gene are SGHVS and FQNEAQ. V shed 5 bases, J shed 5 bases, and the junction held 6 bases outside the gene matches. CDR3 length: 14 residues. The CDR3 sequence: CASSARTGDQPQHF. The CDR3 nucleotides read TGTGCCAGCAGCGCCCGGACAGGAGATCAGCCCCAGCATTTT. Based on the CDR3 plus reference TRBV7-8 and TRBJ1-5, the full variable domain is GAGVSQSPRYKVAKRGQDVALRCDPISGHVSLFWYQQALGQGPEFLTYFQNEAQLDKSGLPSDRFFAERPEGSVSTLKIQRTQQEDSAVYLCASSARTGDQPQHFGDGTRLSIL.

CDR3 in amino acids: CASSEWGDRNTEAFF. The CDR3 nucleotides read TGTGCCAGCAGTGAATGGGGAGACCGGAACACTGAAGCTTTCTTT. This sequence joins TRBV25-1 and TRBJ1-1; no reliable D call. Germline V gene lookup returns CDR1 MGHDK and CDR2 SYGVNS. Trimming shortened V by 1 base and J by 1 base, and 10 bases separated the two germline ends. CDR3 length: 15 residues.

This clonotype was counted at least ten times. The chain combines TRBV7-6 with TRBJ1-1; D is perhaps TRBD1 (5 bases). Trimming left V 4 bases short and J 7 bases short, with 25 bases between. This CDR3 spans 17 amino acids. Germline assignment: CDR1 SGHVS and CDR2 FNYEAQ. The CDR3 DNA sequence: TGTGCCAGCAGCTACACACCACCGGGACGCCCTGGGGGTGAAGCTTTCTTT. Its protein is CASSYTPPGRPGGEAFF.

This clonotype was seen only a few times. This chain connects TRBV18 to TRBJ2-7; TRBD1 might be the D (6 bases). Germline CDR1 and CDR2: KGHSH and LQKENI. The V end lost 2 bases, the J end lost 1 base, and 12 bases lay between the germline ends. The CDR3 extends over 15 amino acids. The CDR3 nucleotides are TGTGCCAGCTCACCAAGTACTGGACAGTCCTACGAGCAGTACTTC. Translating it yields CASSPSTGQSYEQYF.

Only one count was recorded for this clonotype. The DNA of the CDR3 is TGTGCCAGCAGTTTTCGCGGGGGGGCCTACAATGAGCAGTTCTTC. Translating it yields CASSFRGGAYNEQFF. The chain uses TRBV28 and TRBJ2-1; 9 nucleotides agree with TRBD2. Germline V gives CDR1 MDHEN, CDR2 SYDVKM. The ends lost 3 bases at V and 2 bases at J; junction bases unmatched: 2. The CDR3 spans 15 residues.

This clonotype has only a few counts. V is TRBV15 and J is TRBJ1-5, with D tentatively TRBD1 (6 bases). The CDR3 sequence is 15 residues long. V lost 8 bases, J lost 1 base, and 15 bases lay in between. CDR1 and CDR2 from the germline V gene are LNHNV and YYDKDF (reference sequence). For the CDR3, the DNA is TGTGCCACCGCCCTGAGAGGGGGGAGCAATCAGCCCCAGCATTTT. Its protein is CATALRGGSNQPQHF.

This clonotype was observed many times. This sequence joins TRBV7-6 and TRBJ2-7; the match to TRBD2 covers 9 bases. The CDR3 length is 14 residues. Germline V gene lookup returns CDR1 SGHVS and CDR2 FNYEAQ. The V and J ends lost 5 bases and 7 bases, in that order; junction bases with no gene match: 9. The CDR3 DNA is TGTGCCAGCAGCAGCGGGGGGCCTTTTAAGGAGCAGTACTTC. Translated, it gives CASSSGGPFKEQYF.

The chain joins TRBV28 to TRBJ2-3; D is uncertain. The germline CDR1 and CDR2 sequences are MDHEN and SYDVKM. The V end lost 3 bases, the J end lost 2 bases, and 12 bases lay between the germline ends. The CDR3 totals 15 residues. CDR3 protein: CASSFLSLVTDTQYF. In DNA, the CDR3 is TGTGCCAGCAGTTTTTTATCCCTAGTCACAGATACGCAGTATTTT. The variable domain in full, with the rest retrieved from reference TRBV28 and TRBJ2-3, is DVKVTQSSRYLVKRTGEKVFLECVQDMDHENMFWYRQDPGLGLRLIYFSYDVKMKEKGDIPEGYSVSREKKERFSLILESASTNQTSMYLCASSFLSLVTDTQYFGPGTRLTVL.

This clonotype was seen only a few times. The chain uses TRBV2 and TRBJ2-2; D is perhaps TRBD2 (5 bases). CDR3 length: 16 amino acids. V was trimmed by 0 bases and J by 6 bases, leaving 14 bases between them. Germline V gene data show CDR1 as SNHLY and CDR2 as FYNNEI. The CDR3 reads CASSEAETSLSGELFF. In DNA form, the CDR3 reads TGTGCCAGCAGTGAAGCTGAAACTAGTCTGTCCGGGGAGCTGTTTTTT.

The chain links TRBV2 to TRBJ2-5; 12 bases map to TRBD2. This CDR3 contains 16 residues. With V trimmed by 2 bases and J by 2 bases, 3 bases remained unmatched. Germline V lookup: CDR1 SNHLY, CDR2 FYNNEI. The CDR3 nucleotides are TGTGCCAGCAGTGAACTAGCGGGGGGGCATCAAGAGACCCAGTACTTC. It yields the protein CASSELAGGHQETQYF.

This clonotype has more than one count but fewer than ten. This chain connects TRBV29-1 to TRBJ2-1; tentatively, D is TRBD2 (7 bases). V was trimmed by 6 bases and J by 3 bases, leaving 15 bases between them. Germline V gene sequence: CDR1 SQVTM, CDR2 ANQGSEA. The CDR3 loop spans 14 amino acids. The CDR3 DNA is TGCAGCGTCCGGGGGCTAGCGGACTACAATGAGCAGTTCTTC. It codes for CSVRGLADYNEQFF.

The rearrangement uses TRBV20-1 and TRBJ1-1; D is unclear. CDR1 and CDR2 (germline): DFQATT, SNEGSKA (reference sequence). V was cut by 1 base and J by 0 bases, with 24 bases left in between. CDR3 length: 19 residues. The DNA for the CDR3 is TGCAGTGCTAGAGCCCGGGGTACCCGGTCCGAACCTATGAACACTGAAGCTTTCTTT. Amino acid sequence: CSARARGTRSEPMNTEAFF.

This clonotype has a handful of counts. The chain employs TRBV14 and TRBJ2-5; D possibly corresponds to TRBD2 (5 bases). CDR1 and CDR2 from the germline V gene are SGHDN and FVKESK. This CDR3 has 15 amino acids. V dropped 1 base and J dropped 4 bases, with 13 bases sitting between them. CDR3 nucleotide sequence: TGTGCCAGCAGCCAAGCAAGAGGGCCGGGAGAGACCCAGTACTTC. Translated: CASSQARGPGETQYF.

As concerns this clonotype: One base away lies a much larger clone, so this may be a sequencing read error. This CDR3 is missing its conserved last phenylalanine or tryptophan, likely due to a read error. The chain links TRBV11-1 to TRBJ2-7; D gene uncertain. V was trimmed by 5 bases and J by 0 bases, leaving 8 bases between them. CDR3 length: 13 residues. Germline V CDR1 and CDR2: SGHAT, FQDESV (reference sequence). The CDR3 sequence: CASSGDSSYEQYS. For the CDR3, the DNA is TGTGCCAGCAGCGGGGATAGCTCCTACGAGCAGTACTCC.